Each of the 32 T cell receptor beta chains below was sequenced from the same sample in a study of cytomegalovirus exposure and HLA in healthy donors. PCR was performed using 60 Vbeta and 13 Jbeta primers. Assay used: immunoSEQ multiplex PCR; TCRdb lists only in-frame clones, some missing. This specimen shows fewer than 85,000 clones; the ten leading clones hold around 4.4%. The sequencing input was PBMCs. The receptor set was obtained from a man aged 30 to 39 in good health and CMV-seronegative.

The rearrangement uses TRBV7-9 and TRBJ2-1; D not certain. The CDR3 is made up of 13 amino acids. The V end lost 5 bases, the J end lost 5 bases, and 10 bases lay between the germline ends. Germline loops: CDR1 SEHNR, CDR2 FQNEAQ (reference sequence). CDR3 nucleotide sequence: TGTGCCAGCAGCCCCAGTGAAAACAATGAGCAGTTCTTC. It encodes CASSPSENNEQFF.

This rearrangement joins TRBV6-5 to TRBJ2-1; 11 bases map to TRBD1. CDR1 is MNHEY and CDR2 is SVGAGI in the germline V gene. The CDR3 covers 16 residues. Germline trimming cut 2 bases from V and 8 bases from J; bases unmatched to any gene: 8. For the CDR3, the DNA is TGTGCCAGCAGTTACCCTAGGGACAGGGGGGGAGATGAGCAGTTCTTC. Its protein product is CASSYPRDRGGDEQFF.

In DNA form, the CDR3 reads TGCGCCAGCAGCGTAGATCAAGAGACCCAGTACTTC. The encoded protein is CASSVDQETQYF. The gene calls are TRBV5-1 and TRBJ2-5; D gene ambiguous. V lost 4 bases, J lost 2 bases, and 6 bases lay in between. Germline assignment: CDR1 SGHRS and CDR2 YFSETQ. The CDR3 is made up of 12 amino acids.

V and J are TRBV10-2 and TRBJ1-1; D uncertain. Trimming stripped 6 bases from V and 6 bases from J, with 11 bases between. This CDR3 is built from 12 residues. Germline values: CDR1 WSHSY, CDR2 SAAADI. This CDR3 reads CASRTGGSEAFF. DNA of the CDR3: TGCGCCAGCAGGACTGGTGGGTCTGAAGCTTTCTTT.

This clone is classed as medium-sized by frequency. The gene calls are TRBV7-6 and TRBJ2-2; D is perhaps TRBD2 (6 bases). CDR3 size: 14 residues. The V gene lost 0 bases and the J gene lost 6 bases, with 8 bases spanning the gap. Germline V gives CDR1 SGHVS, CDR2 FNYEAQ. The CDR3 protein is CASSLATRAGELFF. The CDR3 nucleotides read TGTGCCAGCAGCTTAGCGACTAGAGCCGGGGAGCTGTTTTTT.

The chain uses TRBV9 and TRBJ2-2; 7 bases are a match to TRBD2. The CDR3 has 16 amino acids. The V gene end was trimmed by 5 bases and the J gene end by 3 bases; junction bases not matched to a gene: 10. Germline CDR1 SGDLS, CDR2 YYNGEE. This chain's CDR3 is CASSQDPSGYTGELFF. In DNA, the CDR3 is TGTGCCAGCAGTCAAGACCCTAGCGGATACACCGGGGAGCTGTTTTTT.

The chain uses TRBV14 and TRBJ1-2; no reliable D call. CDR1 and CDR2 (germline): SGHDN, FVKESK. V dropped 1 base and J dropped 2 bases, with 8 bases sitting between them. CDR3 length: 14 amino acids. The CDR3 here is CASSQVAVNYGYTF. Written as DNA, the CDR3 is TGTGCCAGCAGCCAAGTGGCAGTCAACTATGGCTACACCTTC.

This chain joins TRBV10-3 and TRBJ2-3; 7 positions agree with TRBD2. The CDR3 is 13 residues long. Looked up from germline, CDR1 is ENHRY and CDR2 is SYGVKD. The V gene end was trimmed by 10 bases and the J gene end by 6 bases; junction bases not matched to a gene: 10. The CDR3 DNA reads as TGTGCCACGGGGGGAGCGGGATTCGATACGCAGTATTTT. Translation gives CATGGAGFDTQYF.

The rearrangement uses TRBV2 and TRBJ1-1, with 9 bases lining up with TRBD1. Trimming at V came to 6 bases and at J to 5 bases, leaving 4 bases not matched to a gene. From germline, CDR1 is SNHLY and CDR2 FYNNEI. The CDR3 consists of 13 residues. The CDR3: CASRGTGLTEAFF. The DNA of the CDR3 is TGTGCCAGCAGAGGGACAGGGCTGACTGAAGCTTTCTTT.

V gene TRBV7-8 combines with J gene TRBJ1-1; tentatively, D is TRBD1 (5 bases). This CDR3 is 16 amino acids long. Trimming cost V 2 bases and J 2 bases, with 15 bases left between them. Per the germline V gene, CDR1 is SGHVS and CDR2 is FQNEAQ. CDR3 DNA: TGTGCCAGCAGCTTATCGTCGGGGGTTTTCAACACTGAAGCTTTCTTT. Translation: CASSLSSGVFNTEAFF.

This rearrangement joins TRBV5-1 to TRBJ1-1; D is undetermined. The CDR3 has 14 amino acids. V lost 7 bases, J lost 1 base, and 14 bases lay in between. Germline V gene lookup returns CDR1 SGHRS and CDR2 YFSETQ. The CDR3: CASQREGSNTEAFF. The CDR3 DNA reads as TGCGCCAGCCAGAGGGAGGGCTCGAACACTGAAGCTTTCTTT.

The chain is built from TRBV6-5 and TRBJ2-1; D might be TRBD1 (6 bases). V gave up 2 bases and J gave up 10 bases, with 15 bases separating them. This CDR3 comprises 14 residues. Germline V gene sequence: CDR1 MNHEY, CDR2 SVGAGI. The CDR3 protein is CASSYDGTPREQFF. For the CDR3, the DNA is TGTGCCAGCAGTTACGACGGGACACCAAGGGAGCAGTTCTTC.

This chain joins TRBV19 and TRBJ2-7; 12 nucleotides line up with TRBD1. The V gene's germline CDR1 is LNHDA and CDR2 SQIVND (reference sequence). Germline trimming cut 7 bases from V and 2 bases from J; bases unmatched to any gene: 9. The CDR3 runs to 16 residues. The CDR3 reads CASNKGQGATPYEQYF. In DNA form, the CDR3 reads TGTGCCAGTAACAAGGGACAGGGGGCAACCCCCTACGAGCAGTACTTC. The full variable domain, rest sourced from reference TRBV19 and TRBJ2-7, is DGGITQSPKYLFRKEGQNVTLSCEQNLNHDAMYWYRQDPGQGLRLIYYSQIVNDFQKGDIAEGYSVSREKKESFPLTVTSAQKNPTAFYLCASNKGQGATPYEQYFGPGTRLTVT.

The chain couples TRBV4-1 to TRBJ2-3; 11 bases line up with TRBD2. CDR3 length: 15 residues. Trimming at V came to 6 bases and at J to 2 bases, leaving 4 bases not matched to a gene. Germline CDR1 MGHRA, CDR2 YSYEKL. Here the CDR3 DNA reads TGCGCCAGCAGGGGGACTAGCGGTTACACAGATACGCAGTATTTT. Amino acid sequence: CASRGTSGYTDTQYF.

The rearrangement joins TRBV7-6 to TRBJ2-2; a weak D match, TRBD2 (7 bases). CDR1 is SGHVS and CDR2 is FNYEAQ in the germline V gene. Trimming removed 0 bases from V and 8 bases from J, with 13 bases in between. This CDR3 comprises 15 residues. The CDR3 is CASSLAAGAPGELFF. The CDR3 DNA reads TGTGCCAGCAGCTTAGCGGCGGGGGCCCCTGGGGAGCTGTTTTTT. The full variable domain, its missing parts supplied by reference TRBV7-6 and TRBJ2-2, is GAGVSQSPRYKVTKRGQDVALRCDPISGHVSLYWYRQALGQGPEFLTYFNYEAQQDKSGLPNDRFSAERPEGSISTLTIQRTEQRDSAMYRCASSLAAGAPGELFFGEGSRLTVL.

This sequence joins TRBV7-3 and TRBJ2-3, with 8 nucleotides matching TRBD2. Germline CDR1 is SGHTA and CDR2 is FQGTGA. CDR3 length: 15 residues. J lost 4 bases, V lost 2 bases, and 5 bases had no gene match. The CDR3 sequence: CASSLAGGLSDTQYF. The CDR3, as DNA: TGTGCCAGCAGCTTAGCGGGGGGTTTATCAGATACGCAGTATTTT. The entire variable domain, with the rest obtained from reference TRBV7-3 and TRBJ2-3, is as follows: GAGVSQTPSNKVTEKGKYVELRCDPISGHTALYWYRQSLGQGPEFLIYFQGTGAADDSGLPNDRFFAVRPEGSVSTLKIQRTERGDSAVYLCASSLAGGLSDTQYFGPGTRLTVL.

CDR3 sequence: CSVFWASGRYEQYF. In nucleotides, the CDR3 is TGCAGCGTTTTTTGGGCTAGCGGACGCTACGAGCAGTACTTC. The chain recombines TRBV29-1 with TRBJ2-7; 7 nucleotides line up with TRBD2. The CDR3 consists of 14 residues. V gave up 5 bases and J gave up 3 bases; unmatched junction bases: 10. The germline gives CDR1 SQVTM, CDR2 ANQGSEA.

CDR3 DNA: TGTGCCAGCAGTTTCCTAGCGGGAGATAGAAGGCGTACGCAGTATTTT. It translates to CASSFLAGDRRRTQYF. J is TRBJ2-3 and V is TRBV28, with 10 positions matching TRBD2. V lost 3 bases to trimming and J lost 8 bases; unmatched junction nucleotides: 11. The CDR3 has 16 residues. Germline lookup yields CDR1 MDHEN and CDR2 SYDVKM. The full variable domain, completed using reference TRBV28 and TRBJ2-3, is DVKVTQSSRYLVKRTGEKVFLECVQDMDHENMFWYRQDPGLGLRLIYFSYDVKMKEKGDIPEGYSVSREKKERFSLILESASTNQTSMYLCASSFLAGDRRRTQYFGPGTRLTVL.

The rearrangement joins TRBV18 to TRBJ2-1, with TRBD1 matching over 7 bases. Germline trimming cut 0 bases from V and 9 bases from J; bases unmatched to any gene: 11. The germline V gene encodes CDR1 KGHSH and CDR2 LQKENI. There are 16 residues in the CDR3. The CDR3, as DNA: TGTGCCAGCTCACCACCAAATCAGGGGGTAATAGGTGAGCAGTTCTTC. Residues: CASSPPNQGVIGEQFF.

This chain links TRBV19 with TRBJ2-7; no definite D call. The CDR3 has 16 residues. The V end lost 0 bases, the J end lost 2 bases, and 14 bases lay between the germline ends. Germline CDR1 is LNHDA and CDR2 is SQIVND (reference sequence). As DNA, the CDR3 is TGTGCCAGTAGTATAGATCGCACATCGAATACCTACGAGCAGTACTTC. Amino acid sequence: CASSIDRTSNTYEQYF.

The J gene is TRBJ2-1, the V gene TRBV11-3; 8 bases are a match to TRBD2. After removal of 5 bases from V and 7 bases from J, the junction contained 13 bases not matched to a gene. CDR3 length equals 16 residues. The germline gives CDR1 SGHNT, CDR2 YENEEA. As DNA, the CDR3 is TGTGCCAGCAGCCCGCCGGGACTAGAGCATGTTAATGAGCAGTTCTTC. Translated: CASSPPGLEHVNEQFF. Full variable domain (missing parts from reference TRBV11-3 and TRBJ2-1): EAGVVQSPRYKIIEKKQPVAFWCNPISGHNTLYWYLQNLGQGPELLIRYENEEAVDDSQLPKDRFSAERLKGVDSTLKIQPAELGDSAVYLCASSPPGLEHVNEQFFGPGTRLTVL.

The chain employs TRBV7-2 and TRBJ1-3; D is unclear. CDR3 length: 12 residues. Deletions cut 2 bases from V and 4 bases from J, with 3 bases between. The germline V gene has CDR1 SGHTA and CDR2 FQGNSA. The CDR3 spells CASSLIGNTIYF. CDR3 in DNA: TGTGCCAGCAGCTTAATAGGAAACACCATATATTTT.

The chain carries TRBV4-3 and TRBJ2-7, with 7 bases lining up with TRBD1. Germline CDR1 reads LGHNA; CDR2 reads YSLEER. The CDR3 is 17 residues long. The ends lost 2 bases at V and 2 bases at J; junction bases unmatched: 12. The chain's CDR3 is CASSQQARQGTPYEQYF. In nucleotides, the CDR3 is TGCGCCAGCAGCCAACAGGCAAGACAGGGAACCCCCTACGAGCAGTACTTC.

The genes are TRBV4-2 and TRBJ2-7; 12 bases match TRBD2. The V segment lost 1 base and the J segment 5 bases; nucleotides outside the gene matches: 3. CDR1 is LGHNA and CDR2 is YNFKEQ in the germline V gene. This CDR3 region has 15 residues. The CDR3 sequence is CASSQGLAGAHEQYF. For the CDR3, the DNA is TGTGCCAGCAGCCAAGGACTAGCGGGAGCCCACGAGCAGTACTTC.

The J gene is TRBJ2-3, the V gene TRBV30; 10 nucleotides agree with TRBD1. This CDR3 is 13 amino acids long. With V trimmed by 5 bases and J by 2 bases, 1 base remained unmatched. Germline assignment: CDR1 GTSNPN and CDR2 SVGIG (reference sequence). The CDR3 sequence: CAWGTGVTDTQYF. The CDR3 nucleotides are TGTGCCTGGGGGACAGGGGTCACAGATACGCAGTATTTT.

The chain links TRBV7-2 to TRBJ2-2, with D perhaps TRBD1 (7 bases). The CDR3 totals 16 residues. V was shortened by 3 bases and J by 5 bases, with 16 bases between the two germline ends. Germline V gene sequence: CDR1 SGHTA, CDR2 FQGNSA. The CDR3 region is CASSLAGTDLTGELFF. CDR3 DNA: TGTGCCAGCAGCTTGGCGGGGACAGACTTAACCGGGGAGCTGTTTTTT.

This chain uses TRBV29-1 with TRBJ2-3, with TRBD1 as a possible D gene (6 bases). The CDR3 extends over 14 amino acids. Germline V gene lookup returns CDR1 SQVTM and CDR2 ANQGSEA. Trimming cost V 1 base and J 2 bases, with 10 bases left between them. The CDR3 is CSVEVGQYTDTQYF. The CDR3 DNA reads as TGCAGCGTTGAAGTAGGACAGTACACAGATACGCAGTATTTT.

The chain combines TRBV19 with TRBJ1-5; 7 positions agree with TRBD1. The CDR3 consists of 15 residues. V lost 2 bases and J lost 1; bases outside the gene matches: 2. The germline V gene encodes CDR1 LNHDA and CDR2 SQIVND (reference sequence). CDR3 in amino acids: CASSIRQGSNQPQHF. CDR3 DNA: TGTGCCAGTAGTATAAGACAGGGAAGCAATCAGCCCCAGCATTTT.

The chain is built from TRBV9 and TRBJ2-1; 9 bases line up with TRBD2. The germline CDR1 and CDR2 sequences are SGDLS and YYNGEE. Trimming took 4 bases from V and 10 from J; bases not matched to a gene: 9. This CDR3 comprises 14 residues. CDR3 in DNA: TGTGCCAGCAGCTCGTTGACTAGCGGTAACGAGCAGTTCTTC. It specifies CASSSLTSGNEQFF.

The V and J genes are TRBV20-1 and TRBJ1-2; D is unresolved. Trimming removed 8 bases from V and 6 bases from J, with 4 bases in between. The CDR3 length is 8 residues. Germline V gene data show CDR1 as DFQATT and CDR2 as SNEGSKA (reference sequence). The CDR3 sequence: CSPDGYTF. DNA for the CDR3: TGCAGTCCCGATGGCTACACCTTC.

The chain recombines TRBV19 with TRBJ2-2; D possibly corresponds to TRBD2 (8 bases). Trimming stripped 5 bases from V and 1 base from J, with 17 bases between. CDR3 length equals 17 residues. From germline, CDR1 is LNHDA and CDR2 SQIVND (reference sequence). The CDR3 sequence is CASSLRQGLGNTGELFF. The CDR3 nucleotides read TGTGCCAGTAGTCTTCGACAGGGACTAGGGAACACCGGGGAGCTGTTTTTT. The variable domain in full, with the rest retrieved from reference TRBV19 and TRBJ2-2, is DGGITQSPKYLFRKEGQNVTLSCEQNLNHDAMYWYRQDPGQGLRLIYYSQIVNDFQKGDIAEGYSVSREKKESFPLTVTSAQKNPTAFYLCASSLRQGLGNTGELFFGEGSRLTVL.

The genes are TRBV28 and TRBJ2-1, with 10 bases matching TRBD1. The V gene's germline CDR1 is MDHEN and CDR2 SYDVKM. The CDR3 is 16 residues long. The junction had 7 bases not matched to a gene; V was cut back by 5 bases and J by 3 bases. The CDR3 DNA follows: TGTGCCAGCAGTCCACGGGGGACAGGGGTCTACAATGAGCAGTTCTTC. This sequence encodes CASSPRGTGVYNEQFF.